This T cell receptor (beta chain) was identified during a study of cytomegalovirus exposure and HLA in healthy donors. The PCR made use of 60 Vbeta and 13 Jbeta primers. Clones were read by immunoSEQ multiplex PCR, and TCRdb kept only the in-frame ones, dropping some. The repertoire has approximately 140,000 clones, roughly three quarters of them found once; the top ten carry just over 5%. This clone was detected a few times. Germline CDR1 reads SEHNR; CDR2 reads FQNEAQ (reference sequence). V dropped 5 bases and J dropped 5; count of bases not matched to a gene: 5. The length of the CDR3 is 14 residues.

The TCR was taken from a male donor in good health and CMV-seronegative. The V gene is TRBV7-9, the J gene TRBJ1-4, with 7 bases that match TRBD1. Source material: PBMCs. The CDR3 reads CASSAGGVNEKLFF. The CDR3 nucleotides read TGTGCCAGCAGCGCAGGGGGAGTGAATGAAAAACTGTTTTTT. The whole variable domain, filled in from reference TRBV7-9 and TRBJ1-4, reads DTGVSQNPRHKITKRGQNVTFRCDPISEHNRLYWYRQTLGQGPEFLTYFQNEAQLEKSRLLSDRFSAERPKGSFSTLEIQRTEQGDSAMYLCASSAGGVNEKLFFGSGTQLSVL.